This TCR beta chain originates from a study of T cell changes during pregnancy in multiple sclerosis. A few counts support this clone. TCRdb's copy holds only in-frame clones and misses some; the assay was immunoSEQ multiplex PCR. The sample has 100,000 or so clones, about 93% seen once; the top ten hold 1.5% to 2%. The sequenced sample was peripheral blood, obtained after pregnancy. The sequence derives from a female donor in good health, enrolled as a control in a pregnancy study.

The CDR3 DNA reads TGTGCCAGCAGTCCCGGGACAAAGAACACTGAAGCTTTCTTT. Translated: CASSPGTKNTEAFF. The chain combines TRBV6-4 with TRBJ1-1; the D gene is possibly TRBD1 (6 bases). V dropped 5 bases and J dropped 1 base, with 11 bases sitting between them. Germline lookup yields CDR1 MRHNA and CDR2 SNTAGT. The CDR3 loop spans 14 amino acids.